This TCR beta chain was observed in a study of blood T cell repertoires in COVID-19. Background on the study: PBMCs, B-cell-depleted T cells, or T cells provided the cDNA or gDNA that made up the material.

V was pared by 4 bases and J by 3 bases, with 18 bases between. Germline lookup yields CDR1 MNHNS and CDR2 SASEGT. The CDR3 consists of 16 residues. All enrollees were roughly 18 to 89 years old and from fewer than 25 US areas. Authors' methods: Reference gene primer amplification in the assay estimated nucleated cell counts. Assay: immunoSEQ multiplex PCR; the TCRdb copy retains only in-frame clones and omits some. V, J and clone size were drawn from that table, and D and trimming were deduced from the DNA. The table shows 300,000 to 400,000 clones, with 88% occurring only once. This clone appeared a single time.

This clonotype was obtained from a woman aged 25 to 39 with acute COVID-19. Sample: PBMCs or T cells enriched from blood (not recorded which). This rearrangement joins TRBV6-1 to TRBJ2-5; no clear D. CDR3 nucleotides: TGTGCCAGCAGTGGCCTCCCCCGACAAAGGAAAGAGACCCAGTACTTC. Amino acids: CASSGLPRQRKETQYF.